This T cell receptor (beta chain) was documented in a study of graft-versus-host responses after intestinal transplantation (dated by TCRdb to the early 2020s). In terms of the full investigation: Recipients received multivisceral, liver-intestinal, or isolated intestinal transplants. Every recipient was given anti-thymocyte globulin induction, followed by around three years of maintenance tacrolimus and steroids. After intestinal transplantation, graft-versus-host and host-versus-graft alloreactive T cell clones were followed in the graft, circulation and bone marrow using bulk TCR-beta CDR3 sequencing. Alloreactive clones were identified by sequencing pre-transplant mixed lymphocyte reaction products and comparing them with unstimulated pre-transplant donor and recipient T cells. The cohort enrolled 24 intestinal transplant recipients, one of whom was a retransplant, and a few patients without pretransplant specimens were excluded. Donor T cell macrochimerism was defined as a peak of at least 4% donor T cells among recipient peripheral blood mononuclear cells. Rather than going through the commercial service, samples from three later patients were sequenced in-house on an Illumina MiSeq and processed with MiXCR.

The CDR3 runs 14 residues from the cysteine to the phenylalanine. Only the CDR3 region is kept as DNA, spanning 42 bases read in frame from base 1. The germline V gene supplies CDR1 SGHTA and CDR2 FQGNSA. V loses 5 bases of germline sequence and J loses 5 bases, and the interval between the two ends is 16 bases. The library was built by means of the immunoSEQ multiplex PCR assay. For most patients, genomic DNA was isolated with the Qiagen DNeasy Blood and Tissue Kit and sent frozen to Adaptive Biotechnologies for TCR sequencing. Adaptive Biotechnologies carried out high-throughput TCR-beta CDR3 sequencing of genomic DNA for most patients. The original pipeline was this. TCR sequencing data for around 19 patients were retrieved from Adaptive's ImmunoSEQ software; a few other patients were processed with MiXCR and VDJtools. CD4 versus CD8 sorting errors were corrected by removing sequences found in both subsets at a frequency ratio below 5:1. CDR3 nucleotide sequences shared between donor and recipient were removed because their origin could not be assigned. To be classed as alloreactive, a clone needed at least 2-fold expansion over unstimulated cells and a minimum CFSE-low frequency of 0.002% (template counts) or 0.001% (read counts). Clones detected in sequenced pre-transplant spleen, lymph node, or MLR CFSE-low populations of the donor or recipient were defined as mappable. Cumulative frequency of alloreactive clones was calculated as a percentage of all sequences weighted by copy number. TCRdb retrieved this table from immuneACCESS and kept in-frame rearrangements only. Not all clones are present; in checked studies, unresolved V genes account for under half, and no reason is known for the remainder. V, J and clone size are taken as reported in that table, and D and trimming were inferred from the DNA itself. The sample profile shows 80,000 to 95,000 clones; roughly 91% of them were found once. 2% of the sample rests with the top ten.

The meaning of the sample's time point label: cells obtained before transplantation from donor or recipient. CD3+CD4+ and CD3+CD8+ populations were FACS-sorted from unstimulated pre-transplant donor and recipient cells taken from spleen or lymph nodes. Here is what the overall study found, with its caveats: The conclusions were limited by the relatively low number and heterogeneity of the intestinal transplant patients. Peak levels of circulating GvH clones were associated with declines in HvG clones early after transplant. High GvH to HvG T cell clonal ratios were observed in the allografts of patients with donor T cell macrochimerism. GvH clones turned up in recipient bone marrow, with some appearing earlier in ileal mucosa or blood, a pattern consistent with an intestinal mucosal origin.

As regards this clone: The antigen it recognizes is unknown. One base away there is no much larger clone; base qualities are not given.

The sequences come from unstimulated CD8+ T cells sorted from spleen or lymph node cells, collected before intestinal transplant. The chain was built from TRBV7-2 and TRBJ2-7; 6 matching bases give a weak D call of TRBD1. This TCR was sampled from a human donor who received an intestinal transplant. Read as DNA, the sequence is TGTGCCAGCAGCCCTTGGACCAGGGGTGACGAGCAGTACTTC. Translation gives CASSPWTRGDEQYF. Outside the CDR3, residues come from the reference TRBV7-2 and TRBJ2-7 proteins, so the full variable domain is: GAGVSQSPSNKVTEKGKDVELRCDPISGHTALYWYRQSLGQGLEFLIYFQGNSAPDKSGLPSDRFSAERTGGSVSTLTIQRTQQEDSAVYLCASSPWTRGDEQYFGPGTRLTVT.